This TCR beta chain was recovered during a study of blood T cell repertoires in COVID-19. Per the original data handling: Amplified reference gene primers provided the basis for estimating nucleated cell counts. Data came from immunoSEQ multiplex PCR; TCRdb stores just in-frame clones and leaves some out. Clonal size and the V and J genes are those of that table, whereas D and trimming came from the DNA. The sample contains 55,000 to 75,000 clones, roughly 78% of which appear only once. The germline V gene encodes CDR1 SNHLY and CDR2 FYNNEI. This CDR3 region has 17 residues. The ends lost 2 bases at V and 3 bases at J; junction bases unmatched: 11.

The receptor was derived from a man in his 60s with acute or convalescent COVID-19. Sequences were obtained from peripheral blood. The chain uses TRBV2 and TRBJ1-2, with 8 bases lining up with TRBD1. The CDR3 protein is CASSEWGGQGRDYGYTF. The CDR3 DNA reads TGTGCCAGCAGTGAATGGGGCGGACAGGGCCGGGACTATGGCTACACCTTC.